This T cell receptor beta chain was recovered during a study of early T cells in non-severe SARS-CoV-2 infection. Study at large: Bulk RNA from unsorted whole blood was sequenced; chains were unpaired. Study conclusions and caveats: The VDJdb matching leaned toward anti-spike CD8 responses and overlooked private and CD4 specificities.

This CDR3 region has 15 residues. CDR1 is SGHTA and CDR2 is FQGNSA in the germline V gene. The V end was cut by 7 bases, the J end by 6 bases, with 19 bases between. In regard to this clonotype: Its cognate antigen is unknown.

Molecules of cDNA were individually given unique molecular identifiers that were attached to them. TCRdb reprocessed the 5' RACE reads with MiXCR, giving one entry per CDR3 protein. This sample has about 50,000 distinct CDR3 sequences; approximately 9% occur once, and the top ten carry 5.3%. This sequence originates from an adult who was a healthcare worker with PCR-confirmed SARS-CoV-2 infection or an uninfected control (not recorded which). The V gene is TRBV7-2, the J gene TRBJ2-1, with D possibly TRBD2 on 6 matching bases. The sample was whole blood, taken at baseline. The CDR3 loop is CASNSGVAVLNEQFF. Here the CDR3 DNA reads TGTGCCAGCAACTCTGGGGTAGCGGTCCTCAATGAGCAGTTCTTC.